The 32 T cell receptor beta chains given below trace back to one sample, sequenced in a study of T-cell reconstitution after alpha-beta-depleted transplantation in children. During its preparation, the TCRbeta library received unique molecular identifiers. TCRdb re-called the PCR reads through MiXCR, storing one row per CDR3 protein. This table has about 220,000 distinct CDR3 sequences, around a sixth appearing once. The starting material was PBMCs, mostly from graft donor cells, obtained 360 days after TCRalphabeta/CD19-depleted stem cell transplant. These TCRs come from a male patient aged 2 to 9 who had a stem cell transplant for acute lymphoblastic leukemia, so the T cells may come from the graft donor.

The chain is built from TRBV9 and TRBJ2-7; 8 bases are shared with TRBD1. The CDR3 is 13 amino acids. The germline CDR1 and CDR2 sequences are SGDLS and YYNGEE. Trimming at V came to 0 bases and at J to 5 bases, leaving 1 base not matched to a gene. CDR3 sequence: CASSVGTGNEQYF. CDR3 in DNA: TGTGCCAGCAGCGTAGGGACAGGGAACGAGCAGTACTTC.

A few counts support this clonotype. This chain joins TRBV27 and TRBJ2-7; D unclear. Germline V gene data show CDR1 as MNHEY and CDR2 as SMNVEV (reference sequence). Between the trimmed V and J ends, which lost 5 bases and 2 bases, there was a span of 22 bases. The CDR3 is made up of 17 amino acids. The CDR3 region has the DNA TGTGCCAGCAGTCACTCCCGCCCGGCCCTAGGTCCCTACGAGCAGTACTTC. Translation: CASSHSRPALGPYEQYF.

The chain couples TRBV25-1 to TRBJ1-3; D is uncertain. There are 14 residues in the CDR3. V lost 3 bases to trimming and J lost 2 bases, with 8 bases between them. Germline assignment: CDR1 MGHDK and CDR2 SYGVNS. The DNA of the CDR3 is TGTGCCAGCAGTGACAGGTGGGCTGGAAACACCATATATTTT. It codes for CASSDRWAGNTIYF. Drawing the rest from reference TRBV25-1 and TRBJ1-3, the complete variable domain is EADIYQTPRYLVIGTGKKITLECSQTMGHDKMYWYQQDPGMELHLIHYSYGVNSTEKGDLSSESTVSRIRTEHFPLTLESARPSHTSQYLCASSDRWAGNTIYFGEGSWLTVV.

The gene calls are TRBV9 and TRBJ2-3; D remains ambiguous. Trimming stripped 4 bases from V and 2 bases from J, with 8 bases between. CDR1 and CDR2 from the germline V gene are SGDLS and YYNGEE. The CDR3 is 13 amino acids. The CDR3 DNA reads as TGTGCCAGCAGCCCCGGGCCCACAGATACGCAGTATTTT. It translates to CASSPGPTDTQYF.

This clonotype has a handful of counts. This chain links TRBV12-3 or TRBV12-4 with TRBJ1-2, with D possibly being TRBD1 (6 bases). The CDR3 runs 14 residues. Trimming stripped 2 bases from V and 4 bases from J, with 11 bases between. For the CDR3, the DNA is TGTGCCAGCAGTTTAAAAGGACAGTTCTATGGCTACACCTTC. Translated, it gives CASSLKGQFYGYTF.

This clonotype was seen only a few times. CDR3 amino acids: CASSRQGLPYEQYF. DNA for the CDR3: TGTGCCAGCAGTAGACAGGGATTGCCCTACGAGCAGTACTTC. This rearrangement joins TRBV6-1 to TRBJ2-7; TRBD1 agrees at 7 bases. The CDR3 has 14 amino acids. Germline trimming cut 5 bases from V and 2 bases from J; bases unmatched to any gene: 6. Germline V lookup: CDR1 MNHNS, CDR2 SASEGT.

This clonotype was detected only a few times. This chain links TRBV29-1 with TRBJ2-5, with no clear D. Trimming stripped 1 base from V and 3 bases from J, with 12 bases between. This CDR3 region has 14 residues. CDR1 and CDR2 (germline): SQVTM, ANQGSEA. For the CDR3, the DNA is TGCAGCGTTGAAGGCCTGGACCGGAAAGAGACCCAGTACTTC. Translated: CSVEGLDRKETQYF.

The chain carries TRBV4-3 and TRBJ2-3, with 10 bases that match TRBD1. This CDR3 has 16 residues. The germline V gene encodes CDR1 LGHNA and CDR2 YSLEER. V was clipped by 2 bases and J by 6 bases; unmatched bases: 8. DNA for the CDR3: TGCGCCAGCAGCCAAACTGGGACAGGGGATGGGGATACGCAGTATTTT. Its protein is CASSQTGTGDGDTQYF.

This clonotype has just a few counts. V gene TRBV9 combines with J gene TRBJ2-3, with D unresolved. Between the trimmed V and J ends, which lost 4 bases and 6 bases, there was a span of 9 bases. Germline CDR1 reads SGDLS; CDR2 reads YYNGEE. This CDR3 comprises 12 residues. CDR3: CASSSTRDTQYF. The DNA for the CDR3 is TGTGCCAGCAGCTCAACCCGGGATACGCAGTATTTT.

The chain uses TRBV27 and TRBJ2-7; D not resolved. Germline V gives CDR1 MNHEY, CDR2 SMNVEV (reference sequence). V shed 3 bases and J shed 1 base, with 13 bases lying between them. This CDR3 is built from 15 residues. CDR3 amino acids: CASSFQAKESYEQYF. The CDR3 region has the DNA TGTGCCAGCAGTTTCCAGGCGAAAGAATCCTACGAGCAGTACTTC.

The chain couples TRBV20-1 to TRBJ2-1; D unresolved. Germline V gives CDR1 DFQATT, CDR2 SNEGSKA (reference sequence). The CDR3 is 12 residues long. The V gene lost 4 bases and the J gene lost 4 bases, with 8 bases spanning the gap. CDR3 in DNA: TGCAGTGCTATGGTGGGTTACAATGAGCAGTTCTTC. The encoded protein is CSAMVGYNEQFF.

The sample holds a few counts of this clonotype. The rearrangement uses TRBV5-1 and TRBJ2-5; weak D call: TRBD1 (7 bases). This CDR3 region has 16 residues. From germline, CDR1 is SGHRS and CDR2 YFSETQ. V lost 0 bases to trimming and J lost 5 bases, with 17 bases between them. DNA for the CDR3: TGCGCCAGCAGCTTGGGCAGGGGGGCGGAAGAGGAGACCCAGTACTTC. Encoded protein: CASSLGRGAEEETQYF.

V and J are TRBV19 and TRBJ2-1; possible D gene TRBD1, 6 bases. From germline, CDR1 is LNHDA and CDR2 SQIVND (reference sequence). Trimming left V 4 bases short and J 7 bases short, with 14 bases between. This CDR3 spans 14 amino acids. CDR3 protein: CASSNQLQGNEQFF. The CDR3 region has the DNA TGTGCCAGTAGTAACCAACTACAGGGAAATGAGCAGTTCTTC.

This clonotype was observed a handful of times. The chain couples TRBV7-4 to TRBJ2-2, with TRBD1 matching 11 bases. V trimming: 5 bases; J trimming: 3 bases; junction bases outside the gene matches: 5. The CDR3 covers 16 residues. The germline CDR1 and CDR2 sequences are SGHVT and SQSDAQ. Here the CDR3 DNA reads TGTGCCAGCAGCCCTCCGGGACAGGGGGACACCGGGGAGCTGTTTTTT. Residues: CASSPPGQGDTGELFF.

This chain uses TRBV10-3 with TRBJ1-1; D is unclear. The CDR3 consists of 14 residues. The germline gives CDR1 ENHRY, CDR2 SYGVKD. V lost 3 bases and J lost 1, with 9 bases in between. The chain's CDR3 is CAISELQGNTEAFF. The CDR3 region has the DNA TGTGCCATCAGTGAACTACAAGGGAACACTGAAGCTTTCTTT.

The V and J genes are TRBV20-1 and TRBJ2-1; the D is unclear. V was clipped by 1 base and J by 5 bases, with 9 bases between them. CDR3 length: 13 residues. Per germline, CDR1 DFQATT and CDR2 SNEGSKA (reference sequence). CDR3 loop: CSARAPVHNEQFF. The CDR3 coding sequence is TGCAGTGCTAGAGCCCCGGTCCACAATGAGCAGTTCTTC.

The genes are TRBV27 and TRBJ2-1, with TRBD2 matching over 8 bases. Germline CDR1 reads MNHEY; CDR2 reads SMNVEV (reference sequence). This CDR3 is 14 amino acids long. J was trimmed by 4 bases and V by 2 bases; bases with no gene match: 1. The CDR3 DNA is TGTGCCAGCAGTTTAAGCGGGGGTTACAATGAGCAGTTCTTC. Translation: CASSLSGGYNEQFF.

The V and J genes are TRBV15 and TRBJ2-3; weak D call: TRBD1 (5 bases). Trimming left V 6 bases short and J 1 base short, with 11 bases between. Germline V lookup: CDR1 LNHNV, CDR2 YYDKDF (reference sequence). The CDR3 covers 14 residues. CDR3 sequence (DNA): TGTGCCACCAGTGTCGTGACAGGCACAGATACGCAGTATTTT. It encodes CATSVVTGTDTQYF.

The chain couples TRBV5-1 to TRBJ2-1; 10 bases are shared with TRBD1. CDR1 and CDR2 (germline): SGHRS, YFSETQ. The length of the CDR3 is 13 residues. J gave up 10 bases and V 7 bases, and 8 bases lay outside the gene matches. In DNA, the CDR3 is TGCGCCAGCGTCGGGACAGGGGAAGGAGAGCAGTTCTTC. Its protein is CASVGTGEGEQFF.

This clonotype was seen a handful of times. The genes are TRBV5-1 and TRBJ1-1, with D maybe TRBD1 (6 bases). Per germline, CDR1 SGHRS and CDR2 YFSETQ. Trimming shortened V by 1 base and J by 6 bases, and 13 bases separated the two germline ends. This CDR3 contains 14 residues. In DNA, the CDR3 is TGCGCCAGCAGCTTGTCGGGGGCAGGAGCTGAAGCTTTCTTT. Translating gives CASSLSGAGAEAFF.

This clonotype was counted between two and nine times. The chain couples TRBV10-3 to TRBJ2-7; 7 bases line up with TRBD1. The CDR3 length is 13 residues. Per germline, CDR1 ENHRY and CDR2 SYGVKD. Unmatched junction bases numbered 2, after V lost 4 bases and J lost 2 bases. In nucleotides, the CDR3 is TGTGCCATCAGTGCCGACAGGGCCTACGAGCAGTACTTC. The encoded protein is CAISADRAYEQYF.

The chain uses TRBV9 and TRBJ2-5; TRBD1 agrees at 10 bases. J lost 0 bases, V lost 4 bases, and 3 bases had no gene match. Germline V gene lookup returns CDR1 SGDLS and CDR2 YYNGEE. The CDR3 has 15 residues. The CDR3 protein is CASSTDRGYQETQYF. The CDR3, as DNA: TGTGCCAGCAGCACGGACAGGGGGTACCAAGAGACCCAGTACTTC.

This clonotype was found a few times. CDR3 in amino acids: CASSQLGQALPETQYF. The CDR3 DNA is TGTGCCAGCAGCCAACTTGGACAGGCCCTCCCCGAGACCCAGTACTTC. This chain uses TRBV3-1 with TRBJ2-5, with 7 bases fitting TRBD1. The V gene's germline CDR1 is LGHDT and CDR2 YNNKEL (reference sequence). Losses at the gene ends were 2 bases for V and 5 bases for J; bases not matched to a gene: 11. CDR3 size: 16 residues.

A few counts support this clonotype. This chain connects TRBV5-1 to TRBJ2-4, with 7 bases fitting TRBD1. Germline values: CDR1 SGHRS, CDR2 YFSETQ. This CDR3 region has 13 residues. Losses at the gene ends were 4 bases for V and 7 bases for J; bases not matched to a gene: 5. In DNA, the CDR3 is TGCGCCAGCAGCGCCGGGACAGCGAACATTCAGTACTTC. It specifies CASSAGTANIQYF.

Comments on this clonotype: A junction end diverges from the germline sequence, so it may reflect a read error. V and J are TRBV14 and TRBJ2-7; D gene uncertain. Looked up from germline, CDR1 is SGHDN and CDR2 is FVKESK. This CDR3 spans 12 amino acids. CDR3 loop: CACSPGLYEQYF. The CDR3 nucleotides are TGTGCCTGCAGCCCTGGGCTGTACGAGCAGTACTTC.

This chain joins TRBV29-1 and TRBJ2-2, with D uncertain. There are 13 residues in the CDR3. Germline CDR1 SQVTM, CDR2 ANQGSEA. Trimming left V 3 bases short and J 2 bases short, with 7 bases between. The CDR3 is CSVELGNTGELFF. CDR3 in DNA: TGCAGCGTTGAGTTGGGAAACACCGGGGAGCTGTTTTTT.

This clonotype came up a few times. The chain has TRBV10-3 and TRBJ1-3, with D unresolved. V lost 5 bases to trimming and J lost 0 bases, with 8 bases between them. The CDR3 loop spans 14 amino acids. Germline V gives CDR1 ENHRY, CDR2 SYGVKD. DNA of the CDR3: TGTGCCATCAGTTCAGAGAACTCTGGAAACACCATATATTTT. Translated: CAISSENSGNTIYF.

A few counts support this clonotype. The rearrangement joins TRBV4-3 to TRBJ1-1; tentative D call: TRBD1 (5 bases). The V and J ends lost 0 bases and 5 bases respectively, with 10 bases between them. The CDR3 is made up of 14 amino acids. Germline V CDR1 and CDR2: LGHNA, YSLEER. CDR3: CASSQDRTSTEAFF. As DNA, the CDR3 is TGCGCCAGCAGCCAAGATCGGACATCTACTGAAGCTTTCTTT.

This chain connects TRBV5-1 to TRBJ2-2; TRBD2 agrees at 7 bases. The V gene end was trimmed by 2 bases and the J gene end by 3 bases; junction bases not matched to a gene: 4. The V gene's germline CDR1 is SGHRS and CDR2 YFSETQ. The CDR3 is made up of 15 amino acids. The CDR3 here is CASSFGLADTGELFF. In DNA, the CDR3 is TGCGCCAGCAGCTTTGGCCTAGCGGACACCGGGGAGCTGTTTTTT.

The chain couples TRBV6-1 to TRBJ2-7; no definite D call. Trimming shortened V by 8 bases and J by 4 bases, and 15 bases separated the two germline ends. From germline, CDR1 is MNHNS and CDR2 SASEGT. This CDR3 contains 13 residues. DNA of the CDR3: TGTGCCAGCGATCCAGAGATAAATTACGAGCAGTACTTC. It specifies CASDPEINYEQYF.

The sample holds many counts of this clonotype. The chain combines TRBV5-6 with TRBJ2-5; the match to TRBD2 covers 10 bases. V was clipped by 0 bases and J by 5 bases; unmatched bases: 4. This CDR3 is built from 15 residues. The germline CDR1 and CDR2 sequences are SGHDT and YYEEEE. CDR3 in DNA: TGTGCCAGCAGCTTGGAGCGGGGGGGAGGCGAGACCCAGTACTTC. Protein sequence: CASSLERGGGETQYF.

The chain carries TRBV15 and TRBJ1-5; no firm D call. Trimming left V 5 bases short and J 6 bases short, with 8 bases between. Per the germline V gene, CDR1 is LNHNV and CDR2 is YYDKDF (reference sequence). This CDR3 is 12 amino acids long. CDR3 sequence reads: CATSLPFQPQHF. DNA of the CDR3: TGTGCCACCAGCCTTCCTTTTCAGCCCCAGCATTTT.